This TCR beta chain was sequenced for a study of T-cell reconstitution after alpha-beta-depleted transplantation in children (TCRdb year 2016). Regarding the research as a whole: T-cell immune reconstitution after TCRalphabeta/CD19-depleted allogeneic hematopoietic cell transplantation in children was quantitatively tracked in the study by means of TCR repertoire profiling.

The treatment or condition label on this specimen signifies: allogeneic hematopoietic cell transplantation with graft depleted of TCRalphabeta T cells and CD19 B cells. Transplant recipients were children who received TCRalphabeta/CD19-depleted allogeneic hematopoietic cell grafts. Library preparation employed PCR. Sequenced using an Illumina HiSeq 2500. TCR library preparation used molecular barcoding, with unique molecular identifiers applied to normalize quantification of the TCRbeta repertoire. Using fastp at Q25 and MiXCR, TCRdb reprocessed the public reads and kept productive beta chains. Rows are unified per CDR3 protein, each entry keeping the most common DNA and genes. This sample holds some 840,000 distinct CDR3 sequences; under 20% were observed only once. Of the sample, 5% is held by the ten largest clones. The CDR3, from cysteine to phenylalanine, totals 12 residues. The read is trimmed to its CDR3 DNA, 36 bases read in frame from base 1. Reading the germline V gene (reference sequence) gives CDR1 MNHEY and CDR2 SMNVEV. V is shortened by 5 bases, J by 4 bases, and the region joining them spans 9 bases.

The full study reports these points: Over the following months the frequencies of hyperexpanded clones went down, and after one year T-cell counts and TCRbeta diversity were mostly credited to newly produced T cells. In some patients, the high TCRbeta diversity seen at day 60 was put down to recipient T cells and intrathymic progenitors that had survived conditioning. The apparently early recovery of alphabetaT-cell counts about two months after transplant reportedly depended on only several hundred rapidly expanded clones that came from non-depleted graft cells.

This clonotype was detected a few times. It has no known antigen specificity. No qualities accompany the bases; no much larger clone lies one base away. The receptor was isolated from a male patient between 10 and 17 years old who had a stem cell transplant for acute lymphoblastic leukemia, so the T cells may come from the graft donor. The material was PBMCs, mostly from graft donor cells, obtained 360 days after TCRalphabeta/CD19-depleted stem cell transplant. The chain is assembled from TRBV27 and TRBJ2-7; no D segment can be confidently identified. The DNA sequence follows: TGTGCCAGCAGTGACCCCAATTACGAGCAGTACTTC. Its amino acids are CASSDPNYEQYF.